Below are 10 T cell receptor beta chains sequenced from a single sample in a study of cytomegalovirus exposure and HLA in healthy donors. Both 60 Vbeta primers and 13 Jbeta primers went into the PCR. The table came from immunoSEQ multiplex PCR; TCRdb's copy has only in-frame clones and leaves some out. The sample shows 90,000 to 130,000 clones, around 80% of them seen only once. The sequenced sample was PBMCs. All receptors derive from a man aged 30 to 45 in good health and CMV-seropositive.

This clone appeared a few times. The genes are TRBV5-4 and TRBJ1-1; no clear D. Germline V CDR1 and CDR2: SGHNT, YYREEE (reference sequence). Trimming took 4 bases from V and 6 from J, leaving 10 bases between them. The CDR3 loop spans 12 amino acids. This CDR3 reads CASSPGGPEAFF. The CDR3 DNA reads TGTGCCAGCAGCCCCGGTGGGCCTGAAGCTTTCTTT.

This clone has only one observation. The V call is TRBV9, the J call TRBJ2-5; 7 bases match TRBD1. The length of the CDR3 is 13 residues. The trim removed 5 bases at V and 5 bases at J, leaving 6 bases unmatched. Germline V lookup: CDR1 SGDLS, CDR2 YYNGEE. CDR3 DNA sequence: TGTGCCAGCAGACCGACAGGGTCGGAGACCCAGTACTTC. Translating it yields CASRPTGSETQYF.

This rearrangement joins TRBV5-4 to TRBJ2-1; 7 nucleotides align to TRBD2. The CDR3 consists of 15 residues. With 3 bases clipped from V and 7 bases from J, the junction kept 10 bases outside the gene matches. Germline CDR1 reads SGHNT; CDR2 reads YYREEE (reference sequence). The CDR3, as DNA: TGTGCCAGCAGCTCCGAGGGCGGGGGAGGAAATGAGCAGTTCTTC. Translating gives CASSSEGGGGNEQFF.

The V gene is TRBV6-4, the J gene TRBJ2-1; the D gene is possibly TRBD2 (5 bases). CDR3 length: 13 amino acids. Germline CDR1 is MRHNA and CDR2 is SNTAGT. V was clipped by 4 bases and J by 6 bases, with 10 bases between them. CDR3 protein: CASSVEEGNEQFF. The DNA for the CDR3 is TGTGCCAGCAGTGTCGAAGAGGGCAATGAGCAGTTCTTC.

The chain couples TRBV27 to TRBJ2-1; D may be TRBD1 (6 bases). This CDR3 comprises 19 residues. The germline V gene has CDR1 MNHEY and CDR2 SMNVEV (reference sequence). The V gene lost 1 base and the J gene lost 6 bases, with 25 bases spanning the gap. The CDR3 loop is CASSLYVLGGHGRINEQFF. DNA for the CDR3: TGTGCCAGCAGTTTATATGTCCTTGGGGGACATGGTCGAATCAATGAGCAGTTCTTC.

This chain uses TRBV5-1 with TRBJ1-4; tentatively, D is TRBD1 (6 bases). Trimming stripped 0 bases from V and 8 bases from J, with 14 bases between. This CDR3 has 15 amino acids. Germline loops: CDR1 SGHRS, CDR2 YFSETQ. CDR3 in amino acids: CASSLDAGVGEKLFF. The CDR3, as DNA: TGCGCCAGCAGCTTGGATGCAGGGGTCGGCGAAAAACTGTTTTTT.

This chain joins TRBV5-5 and TRBJ1-1; perhaps TRBD1 as D (6 bases). This CDR3 region has 14 residues. CDR1 SGHKS and CDR2 YYEKEE come from the germline V gene (reference sequence). The V gene lost 0 bases and the J gene lost 6 bases, with 12 bases spanning the gap. CDR3 in amino acids: CASSLAQQGSEAFF. The CDR3 nucleotides are TGTGCCAGCAGCTTGGCTCAACAGGGATCTGAAGCTTTCTTT.

The chain has TRBV11-1 and TRBJ2-2; possibly TRBD1 for D (6 bases). Trimming pared 1 base from V and 6 bases from J, leaving 21 bases between. The CDR3 is 18 residues long. Germline CDR1 reads SGHAT; CDR2 reads FQDESV (reference sequence). The CDR3 sequence is CASSLDWGRGRGAGELFF. The CDR3 nucleotides are TGTGCCAGCAGCTTAGATTGGGGACGGGGCAGGGGTGCCGGGGAGCTGTTTTTT.

V is TRBV11-2 and J is TRBJ2-1; D ambiguous. V dropped 0 bases and J dropped 9 bases, with 24 bases sitting between them. The CDR3 has 18 amino acids. Germline-derived CDR1 and CDR2 are SGHAT and FQNNGV. CDR3 in DNA: TGTGCCAGCAGCTTAGATCCTTTAGCTAGACCTCGTCGGATTGAGCAGTTCTTC. Translation: CASSLDPLARPRRIEQFF.

This clone was recorded only once. This rearrangement joins TRBV5-1 to TRBJ2-7, with 9 nucleotides matching TRBD1. The germline gives CDR1 SGHRS, CDR2 YFSETQ. After removal of 5 bases from V and 1 base from J, the junction contained 4 bases not matched to a gene. This CDR3 region has 14 residues. The CDR3 coding sequence is TGCGCCAGCAGGGCCGGGACAGGGTCCTACGAGCAGTACTTC. The encoded protein is CASRAGTGSYEQYF.